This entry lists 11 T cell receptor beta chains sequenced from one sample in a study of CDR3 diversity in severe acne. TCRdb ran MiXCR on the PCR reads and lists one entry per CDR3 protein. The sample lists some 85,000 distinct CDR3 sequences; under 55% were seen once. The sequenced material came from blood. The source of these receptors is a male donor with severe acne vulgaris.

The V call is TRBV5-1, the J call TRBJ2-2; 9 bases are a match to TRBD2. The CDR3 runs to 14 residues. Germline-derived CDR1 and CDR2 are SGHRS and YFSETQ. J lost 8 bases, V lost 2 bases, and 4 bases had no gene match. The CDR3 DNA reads TGCGCCAGCAGCTTAGGGACTAGCTCTGGGGAGCTGTTTTTT. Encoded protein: CASSLGTSSGELFF.

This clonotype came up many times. CDR3 amino acids: CASSPPYSGYGYTF. CDR3 sequence (DNA): TGTGCCAGCAGCCCACCTTACTCCGGCTATGGCTACACCTTC. The chain links TRBV7-6 to TRBJ1-2; D uncertain. From germline, CDR1 is SGHVS and CDR2 FNYEAQ. The length of the CDR3 is 14 residues. V lost 5 bases to trimming and J lost 4 bases, with 14 bases between them.

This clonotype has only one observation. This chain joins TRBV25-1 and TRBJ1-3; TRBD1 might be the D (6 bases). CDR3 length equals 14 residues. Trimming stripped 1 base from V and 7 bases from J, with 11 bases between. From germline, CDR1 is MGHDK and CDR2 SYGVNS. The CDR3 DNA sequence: TGTGCCAGCAGTGAATCGGGGACAAGGAACACCATATATTTT. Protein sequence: CASSESGTRNTIYF.

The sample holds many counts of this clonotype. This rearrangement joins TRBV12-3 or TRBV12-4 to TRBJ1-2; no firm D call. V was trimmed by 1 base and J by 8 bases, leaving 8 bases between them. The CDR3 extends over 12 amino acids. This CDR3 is CASSLGVGGYTF. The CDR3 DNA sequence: TGTGCCAGCAGTTTAGGCGTTGGCGGCTACACCTTC.

CDR3: CASRPGTSGTYEHF. The CDR3 nucleotides read TGTGCCAGCAGACCCGGGACTAGCGGGACCTACGAGCATTTT. The genes are TRBV6-5 and TRBJ1-5, with D possibly being TRBD1 (5 bases). V lost 6 bases, J lost 14 bases, and 23 bases lay in between. The CDR3 is made up of 14 amino acids. Per germline, CDR1 MNHEY and CDR2 SVGAGI.

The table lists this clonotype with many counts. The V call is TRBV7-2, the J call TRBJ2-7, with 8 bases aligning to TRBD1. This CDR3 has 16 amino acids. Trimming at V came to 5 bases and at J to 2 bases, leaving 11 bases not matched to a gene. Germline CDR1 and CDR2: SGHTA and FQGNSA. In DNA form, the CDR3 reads TGTGCCAGCAGCCCTACGGGACAGGCCCTACCCTACGAGCAGTACTTC. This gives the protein CASSPTGQALPYEQYF.

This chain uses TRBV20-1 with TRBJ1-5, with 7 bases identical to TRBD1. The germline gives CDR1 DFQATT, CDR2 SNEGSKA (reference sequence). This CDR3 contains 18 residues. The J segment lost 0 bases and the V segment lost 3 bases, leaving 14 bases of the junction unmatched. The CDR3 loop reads CSASMAGGSPYSNQPQHF. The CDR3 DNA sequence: TGCAGTGCTAGCATGGCAGGGGGGAGTCCCTATAGCAATCAGCCCCAGCATTTT.

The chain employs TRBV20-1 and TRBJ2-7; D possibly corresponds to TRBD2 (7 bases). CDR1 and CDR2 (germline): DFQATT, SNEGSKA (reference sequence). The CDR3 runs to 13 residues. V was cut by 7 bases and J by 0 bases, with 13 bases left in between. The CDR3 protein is CSEEGEGSYEQYF. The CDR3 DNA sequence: TGCAGTGAAGAGGGGGAGGGCTCCTACGAGCAGTACTTC.

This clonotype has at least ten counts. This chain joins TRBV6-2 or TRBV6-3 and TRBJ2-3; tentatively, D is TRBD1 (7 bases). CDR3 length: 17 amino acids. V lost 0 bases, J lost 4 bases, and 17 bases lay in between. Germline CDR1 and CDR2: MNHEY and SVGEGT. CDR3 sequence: CASSYSSQGGSADTQYF. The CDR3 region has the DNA TGTGCCAGCAGTTACTCCTCTCAGGGGGGATCGGCAGATACGCAGTATTTT.

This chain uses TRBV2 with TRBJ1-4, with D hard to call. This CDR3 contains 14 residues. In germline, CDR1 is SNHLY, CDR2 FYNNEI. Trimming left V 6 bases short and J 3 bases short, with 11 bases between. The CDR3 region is CASRYGEANEKLFF. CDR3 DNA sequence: TGTGCCAGCAGGTACGGGGAGGCTAATGAAAAACTGTTTTTT.

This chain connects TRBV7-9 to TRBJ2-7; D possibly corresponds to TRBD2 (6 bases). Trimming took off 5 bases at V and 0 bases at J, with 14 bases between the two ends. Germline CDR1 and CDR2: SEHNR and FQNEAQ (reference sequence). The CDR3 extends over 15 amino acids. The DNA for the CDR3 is TGTGCCAGCAGCCCGGGACTTGGGAGCTCCTACGAGCAGTACTTC. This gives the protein CASSPGLGSSYEQYF.